The 3 T cell receptor beta chains listed next were all sequenced from one sample in a study of STAT5B mutations in CD4+ large granular lymphocyte leukemia. Assay: immunoSEQ multiplex PCR; the TCRdb copy retains only in-frame clones and omits some. The data contain approximately 35,000 clones, approximately 82% of them singletons. The sequenced sample was CD4+ T cells from blood buffy coats. These receptors all come from a human donor in good health.

The chain links TRBV18 to TRBJ2-3; TRBD2 matches at 14 bases. V trimming: 2 bases; J trimming: 4 bases; junction bases outside the gene matches: 14. From germline, CDR1 is KGHSH and CDR2 LQKENI. The CDR3 runs to 20 residues. In DNA, the CDR3 is TGTGCCAGCTCACCAGTCGGACTAGCGGGAGGTATGATCGGGCCAGATACGCAGTATTTT. Its translation: CASSPVGLAGGMIGPDTQYF.

CDR3: CASLGGGETQYF. CDR3 in DNA: TGTGCCAGCCTCGGGGGTGGGGAGACCCAGTACTTC. The chain uses TRBV25-1 and TRBJ2-5; TRBD2 might be the D (6 bases). Germline CDR1 MGHDK, CDR2 SYGVNS. V was clipped by 8 bases and J by 5 bases, with 12 bases between them. CDR3 length: 12 amino acids.

This chain links TRBV15 with TRBJ2-7; 8 nucleotides align to TRBD1. Trimming at V came to 3 bases and at J to 3 bases, leaving 4 bases not matched to a gene. Germline lookup yields CDR1 LNHNV and CDR2 YYDKDF (reference sequence). The CDR3 spans 14 residues. The CDR3 spells CATSRGDRGYEQYF. DNA for the CDR3: TGTGCCACCAGCAGGGGTGACAGGGGCTACGAGCAGTACTTC. The complete variable domain, with remaining parts taken from reference TRBV15 and TRBJ2-7, reads DAMVIQNPRYQVTQFGKPVTLSCSQTLNHNVMYWYQQKSSQAPKLLFHYYDKDFNNEADTPDNFQSRRPNTSFCFLDIRSPGLGDTAMYLCATSRGDRGYEQYFGPGTRLTVT.